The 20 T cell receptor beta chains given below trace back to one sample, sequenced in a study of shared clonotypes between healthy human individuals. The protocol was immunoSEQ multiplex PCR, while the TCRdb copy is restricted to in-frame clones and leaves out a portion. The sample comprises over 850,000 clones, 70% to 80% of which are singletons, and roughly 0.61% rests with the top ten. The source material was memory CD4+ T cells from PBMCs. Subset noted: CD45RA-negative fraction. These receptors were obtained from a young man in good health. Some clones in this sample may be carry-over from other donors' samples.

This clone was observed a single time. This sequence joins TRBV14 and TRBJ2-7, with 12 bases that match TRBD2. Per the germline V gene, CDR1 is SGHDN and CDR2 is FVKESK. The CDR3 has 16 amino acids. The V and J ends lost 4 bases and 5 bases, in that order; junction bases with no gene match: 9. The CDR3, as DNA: TGTGCCAGCAGCCCACTCGGACTAGCGGGATTAAACGAGCAGTACTTC. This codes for CASSPLGLAGLNEQYF.

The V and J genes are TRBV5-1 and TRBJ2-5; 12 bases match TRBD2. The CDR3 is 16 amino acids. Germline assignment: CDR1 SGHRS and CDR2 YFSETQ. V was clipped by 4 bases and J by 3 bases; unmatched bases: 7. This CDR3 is CASSLGASGREETQYF. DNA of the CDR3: TGCGCCAGCAGCCTTGGGGCTAGCGGGAGGGAAGAGACCCAGTACTTC.

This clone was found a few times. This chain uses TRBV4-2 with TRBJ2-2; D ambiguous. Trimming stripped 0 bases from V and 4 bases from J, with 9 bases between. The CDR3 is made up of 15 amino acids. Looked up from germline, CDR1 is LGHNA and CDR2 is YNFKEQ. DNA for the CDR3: TGTGCCAGCAGCCAAGACGACTCCACCACCGGGGAGCTGTTTTTT. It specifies CASSQDDSTTGELFF.

The CDR3 DNA reads TGTGCCAGCAAGGGGGGGGAAGGAAACACCATATATTTT. Translating gives CASKGGEGNTIYF. The chain uses TRBV25-1 and TRBJ1-3, with D possibly being TRBD1 (6 bases). The germline V and J ends were trimmed by 7 bases and 4 bases, with 11 bases remaining between them. Germline values: CDR1 MGHDK, CDR2 SYGVNS. The CDR3 runs 13 residues.

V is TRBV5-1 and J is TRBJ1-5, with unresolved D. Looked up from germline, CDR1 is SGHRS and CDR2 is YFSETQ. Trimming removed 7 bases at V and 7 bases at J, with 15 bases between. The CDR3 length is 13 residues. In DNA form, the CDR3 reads TGCGCCAGCCAAACAATGCCGGACCAGCCCCAGCATTTT. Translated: CASQTMPDQPQHF.

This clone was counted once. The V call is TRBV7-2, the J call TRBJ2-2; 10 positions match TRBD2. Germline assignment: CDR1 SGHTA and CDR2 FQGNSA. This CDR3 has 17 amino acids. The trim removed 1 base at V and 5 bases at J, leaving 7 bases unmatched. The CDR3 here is CASSLVPSGRGTGELFF. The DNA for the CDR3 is TGTGCCAGCAGCTTAGTTCCGAGCGGGAGGGGTACCGGGGAGCTGTTTTTT.

CDR3 region: CASSSLATGIGANVLTF. The DNA for the CDR3 is TGTGCCAGCAGCTCCTTAGCGACCGGGATTGGGGCCAACGTCCTGACTTTC. The rearrangement links TRBV7-3 to TRBJ2-6, with D maybe TRBD2 (5 bases). V was cut by 4 bases and J by 3 bases, with 16 bases left in between. Germline loops: CDR1 SGHTA, CDR2 FQGTGA. This CDR3 comprises 17 residues.

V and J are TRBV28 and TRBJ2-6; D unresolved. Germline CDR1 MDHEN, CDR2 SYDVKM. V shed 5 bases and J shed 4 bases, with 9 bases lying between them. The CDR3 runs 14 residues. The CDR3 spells CASSLITGANVLTF. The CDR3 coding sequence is TGTGCCAGCAGTCTCATAACGGGGGCCAACGTCCTGACTTTC.

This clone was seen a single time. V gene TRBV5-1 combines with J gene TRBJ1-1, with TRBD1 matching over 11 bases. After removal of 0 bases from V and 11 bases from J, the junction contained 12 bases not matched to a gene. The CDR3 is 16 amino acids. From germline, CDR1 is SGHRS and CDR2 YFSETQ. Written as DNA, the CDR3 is TGCGCCAGCAGCTTGGGAGCGTCCGGGACAGGGGGTACGGCTTTCTTT. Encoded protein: CASSLGASGTGGTAFF.

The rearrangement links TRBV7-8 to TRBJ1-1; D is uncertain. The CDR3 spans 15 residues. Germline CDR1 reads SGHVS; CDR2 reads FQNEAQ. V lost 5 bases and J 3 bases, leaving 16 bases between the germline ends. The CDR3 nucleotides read TGTGCCAGCAGCCTGTTGCCTCCGGGAGACACTGAAGCTTTCTTT. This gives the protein CASSLLPPGDTEAFF. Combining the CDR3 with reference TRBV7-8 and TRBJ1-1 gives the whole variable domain GAGVSQSPRYKVAKRGQDVALRCDPISGHVSLFWYQQALGQGPEFLTYFQNEAQLDKSGLPSDRFFAERPEGSVSTLKIQRTQQEDSAVYLCASSLLPPGDTEAFFGQGTRLTVV.

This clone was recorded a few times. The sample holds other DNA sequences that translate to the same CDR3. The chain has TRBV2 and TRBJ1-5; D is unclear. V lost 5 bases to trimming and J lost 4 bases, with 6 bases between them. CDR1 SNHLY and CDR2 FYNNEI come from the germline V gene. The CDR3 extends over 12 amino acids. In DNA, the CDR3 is TGTGCCAGCAGTCGCGATAATCAGCCCCAGCATTTT. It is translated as CASSRDNQPQHF. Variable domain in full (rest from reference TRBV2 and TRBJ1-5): EPEVTQTPSHQVTQMGQEVILRCVPISNHLYFYWYRQILGQKVEFLVSFYNNEISEKSEIFDDQFSVERPDGSNFTLKIRSTKLEDSAMYFCASSRDNQPQHFGDGTRLSIL.

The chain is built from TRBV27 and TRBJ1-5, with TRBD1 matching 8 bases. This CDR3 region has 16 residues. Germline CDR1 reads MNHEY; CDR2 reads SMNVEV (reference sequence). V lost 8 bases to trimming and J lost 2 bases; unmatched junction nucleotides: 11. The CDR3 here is CASGQGRGYRNQPQHF. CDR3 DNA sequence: TGTGCCAGCGGACAGGGCCGAGGCTATCGCAATCAGCCCCAGCATTTT.

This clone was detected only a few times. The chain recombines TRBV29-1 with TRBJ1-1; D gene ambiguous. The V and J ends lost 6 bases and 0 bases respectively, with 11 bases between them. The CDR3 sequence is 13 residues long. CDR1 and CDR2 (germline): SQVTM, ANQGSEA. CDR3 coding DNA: TGCAGCGTGACCGGACGGCTGAACACTGAAGCTTTCTTT. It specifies CSVTGRLNTEAFF.

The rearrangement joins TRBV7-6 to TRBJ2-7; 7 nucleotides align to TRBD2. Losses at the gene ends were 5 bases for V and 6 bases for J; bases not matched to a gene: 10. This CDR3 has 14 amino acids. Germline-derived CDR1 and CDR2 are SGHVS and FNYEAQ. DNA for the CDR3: TGTGCCAGCAGCCCCCTCCCCGGGGGGACCGAGCAGTACTTC. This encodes CASSPLPGGTEQYF.

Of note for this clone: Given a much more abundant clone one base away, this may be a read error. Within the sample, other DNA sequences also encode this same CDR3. CDR3 protein: CASSVGDTQYF. The CDR3 DNA is TGTGCCAGCAGCGTTGGAGATACGCAGTATTTT. The V and J genes are TRBV9 and TRBJ2-3; unclear D gene. The CDR3 runs to 11 residues. Trimming removed 2 bases from V and 5 bases from J, with 3 bases in between. The germline CDR1 and CDR2 sequences are SGDLS and YYNGEE.

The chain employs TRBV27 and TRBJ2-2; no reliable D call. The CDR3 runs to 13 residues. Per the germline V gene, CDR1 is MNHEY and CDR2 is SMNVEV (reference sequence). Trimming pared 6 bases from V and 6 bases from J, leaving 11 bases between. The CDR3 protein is CASRPTGAGELFF. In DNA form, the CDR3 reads TGTGCCAGCAGACCTACCGGTGCCGGGGAGCTGTTTTTT.

In nucleotides, the CDR3 is TGTGCCTCCCTGGCGGGACAGACCTACGAGCAGTACTTC. This translates into CASLAGQTYEQYF. This chain joins TRBV2 and TRBJ2-7; D perhaps matches TRBD1 (7 bases). The CDR3 is made up of 13 amino acids. Per germline, CDR1 SNHLY and CDR2 FYNNEI. The ends were cut back, 11 bases at V and 2 bases at J, with 16 bases in the middle.

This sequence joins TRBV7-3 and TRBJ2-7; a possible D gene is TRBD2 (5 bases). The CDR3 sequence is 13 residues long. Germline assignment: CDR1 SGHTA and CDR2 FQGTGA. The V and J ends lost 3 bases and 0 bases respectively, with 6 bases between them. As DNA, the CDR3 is TGTGCCAGCAGCTTGACTAACTCCTACGAGCAGTACTTC. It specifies CASSLTNSYEQYF.

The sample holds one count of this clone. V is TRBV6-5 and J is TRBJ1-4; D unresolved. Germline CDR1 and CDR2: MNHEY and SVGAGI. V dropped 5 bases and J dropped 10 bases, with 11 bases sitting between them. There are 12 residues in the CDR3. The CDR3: CASSDTRAKLFF. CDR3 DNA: TGTGCCAGCAGTGACACACGGGCAAAACTGTTTTTT.

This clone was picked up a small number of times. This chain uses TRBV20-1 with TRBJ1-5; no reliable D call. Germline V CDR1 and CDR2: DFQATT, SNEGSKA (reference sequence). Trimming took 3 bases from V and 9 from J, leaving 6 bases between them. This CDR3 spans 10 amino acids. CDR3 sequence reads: CSASVGPQHF. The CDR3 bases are TGCAGTGCTAGCGTTGGGCCCCAGCATTTT.